The entry below gives a single TCR beta chain sequence along with its context. Method: immunoSEQ multiplex PCR; TCRdb's copy keeps in-frame clones and lacks some. The table has 850,000 to 1,200,000 clones, around four fifths seen once. These data are taken from a study of shared clonotypes between healthy human individuals. Study summary: CD8 memory received one plate per donor, CD8 naive two, CD4 memory three and CD4 naive three.

The receptor was isolated from a young man in good health. Sequencing used memory CD4+ T cells sorted from blood. The sample's subset: CD45RA-negative fraction.

In DNA form, the CDR3 reads TGTGCCAGCAGTCGGACAGGGGCCCGCAATGAGCAGTTCTTC. Its translation: CASSRTGARNEQFF. V and J are TRBV28 and TRBJ2-1; TRBD1 matches 9 bases. This CDR3 contains 14 residues. Trimming removed 5 bases from V and 6 bases from J; junction bases left unmatched: 5. CDR1 is MDHEN and CDR2 is SYDVKM in the germline V gene.